Listed here are 21 T cell receptor beta chains from one sample, sequenced in a study of vaccination effects on CD4 cells after COVID-19. Only in-frame clones appear in the TCRdb table, and some are missing; sequencing was by immunoSEQ multiplex PCR. The table records 55,000 to 65,000 clones, 80% to 90% of them present only once. Their specific antigens are unknown. ViraFEST used viral peptide pools to expand antigen-specific CD4+ T cells before sequencing. The authors isolated CD4+ T cells after around 10 days of culture. The sample was CD4+ T cells from PBMCs cultured with HCoV-229E spike peptides, taken before COVID-19 vaccination. Receptors were obtained from a human donor who received a COVID-19 vaccine.

This chain joins TRBV4-1 and TRBJ2-1; D is possibly TRBD1 (6 bases). CDR1 is MGHRA and CDR2 is YSYEKL in the germline V gene. The germline V and J ends were trimmed by 6 bases and 2 bases, with 11 bases remaining between them. The CDR3 extends over 14 amino acids. Written as DNA, the CDR3 is TGCGCCAGCAGAATCGACAGGACCTACAATGAGCAGTTCTTC. It codes for CASRIDRTYNEQFF.

This clone was seen a single time. The rearrangement joins TRBV4-3 to TRBJ1-5; the D is unclear. Deletions cut 0 bases from V and 2 bases from J, with 11 bases between. The CDR3 runs 16 residues. Germline CDR1 is LGHNA and CDR2 is YSLEER. Written as DNA, the CDR3 is TGCGCCAGCAGCCAAGATATCCGATCGGGCAATCAGCCCCAGCATTTT. Translation: CASSQDIRSGNQPQHF.

This clone was picked up a small number of times. This specimen includes other DNA sequences encoding the same CDR3. The chain carries TRBV5-4 and TRBJ2-1; the match to TRBD1 covers 7 bases. Germline CDR1 SGHNT, CDR2 YYREEE (reference sequence). The CDR3 sequence is 13 residues long. The trim removed 1 base at V and 7 bases at J, leaving 2 bases unmatched. The CDR3 region is CASSLRGPNEQFF. The CDR3 DNA sequence: TGTGCCAGCAGCTTGAGGGGGCCGAATGAGCAGTTCTTC.

The V gene is TRBV18, the J gene TRBJ1-2; 9 nucleotides align to TRBD1. This CDR3 comprises 18 residues. V gave up 3 bases and J gave up 0 bases; unmatched junction bases: 11. Germline V CDR1 and CDR2: KGHSH, LQKENI. The CDR3: CASSPVGTGPTANYGYTF. Written as DNA, the CDR3 is TGTGCCAGCTCACCCGTCGGGACAGGGCCCACGGCTAACTATGGCTACACCTTC.

The chain carries TRBV3-1 (or the pseudogene TRBV3-2) and TRBJ2-3; D not certain. V shed 1 base and J shed 3 bases, with 5 bases lying between them. CDR1 is LGHDT, CDR2 YNNKEL, per germline (reference sequence). This CDR3 is built from 13 residues. CDR3 sequence (DNA): TGTGCCAGCAGCCAAGGACAAACAGATACGCAGTATTTT. Translating it yields CASSQGQTDTQYF.

The chain is built from TRBV30 and TRBJ1-2, with 10 bases identical to TRBD1. The V segment lost 1 base and the J segment 7 bases; nucleotides outside the gene matches: 0. CDR1 is GTSNPN, CDR2 SVGIG, per germline (reference sequence). CDR3 length equals 12 residues. The DNA for the CDR3 is TGTGCCTGGAGTGGGACAGGGGGTGGCTACACCTTC. This sequence encodes CAWSGTGGGYTF.

The chain joins TRBV7-2 to TRBJ1-1; TRBD1 matches at 9 bases. Unmatched junction bases numbered 5, after V lost 4 bases and J lost 2 bases. CDR1 is SGHTA, CDR2 FQGNSA, per germline. This CDR3 region has 15 residues. The CDR3 DNA sequence: TGTGCCAGCAGCTGGGCGGGACAGGGTAACACTGAAGCTTTCTTT. This gives the protein CASSWAGQGNTEAFF.

The chain employs TRBV7-2 and TRBJ2-5, with 10 bases fitting TRBD2. Germline V gene sequence: CDR1 SGHTA, CDR2 FQGNSA. Unmatched junction bases numbered 11, after V lost 2 bases and J lost 2 bases. The CDR3 sequence is 18 residues long. CDR3 nucleotides: TGTGCCAGCAGCTTACCAACCGGACTAGCGGTCTCTCAAGAGACCCAGTACTTC. It specifies CASSLPTGLAVSQETQYF.

This chain joins TRBV21-1 and TRBJ2-7; TRBD2 is taken as the D call from the table, unchecked against the DNA. TRBV21-1 constitutes a pseudogene. The CDR3 length is 14 residues. The CDR3 bases are TGTGCCAGCAGCAAAGAAGGGAGCGAGGGCGGTAAGTACGTC. Protein product: CASSKEGSEGGKYV.

The J gene is TRBJ2-2, the V gene TRBV9; possibly TRBD2 for D (5 bases). Germline V gene data show CDR1 as SGDLS and CDR2 as YYNGEE. The CDR3 loop spans 18 amino acids. Trimming left V 0 bases short and J 0 bases short, with 15 bases between. DNA for the CDR3: TGTGCCAGCAGCGTAGACGGAGGAGGCTTTACGAACACCGGGGAGCTGTTTTTT. As protein: CASSVDGGGFTNTGELFF.

The DNA of the CDR3 is TGTGCCAGCAGTCGACTAGCGGGGAGCCCCGAGCAGTACGTC. This gives the protein CASSRLAGSPEQYV. This chain connects TRBV6-2 or TRBV6-3 to TRBJ2-7; 11 bases align to TRBD2. The V and J ends lost 5 bases and 6 bases, in that order; junction bases with no gene match: 6. The germline V gene has CDR1 MNHEY and CDR2 SVGEGT. This CDR3 has 14 amino acids.

This CDR3 reads CASSLSSWDSNQPQHF. The CDR3, as DNA: TGTGCCAGCAGTTTATCTTCTTGGGATAGCAATCAGCCCCAGCATTTT. V and J are TRBV27 and TRBJ1-5; unclear D gene. V gave up 0 bases and J gave up 0 bases, with 9 bases separating them. CDR1 and CDR2 (germline): MNHEY, SMNVEV (reference sequence). CDR3 size: 16 residues.

The chain is built from TRBV6-5 and TRBJ2-3, with 12 bases that match TRBD2. From germline, CDR1 is MNHEY and CDR2 SVGAGI. Trimming at V came to 4 bases and at J to 3 bases, leaving 5 bases not matched to a gene. This CDR3 has 16 amino acids. The CDR3 DNA follows: TGTGCCAGCAGTTTACACGGGACTAGCGGGACAGATACGCAGTATTTT. Translation gives CASSLHGTSGTDTQYF.

This clone was counted a few times. V usage is TRBV5-8 and J usage is TRBJ1-6, with D uncertain. The CDR3 loop spans 13 amino acids. V lost 1 base and J 6 bases, leaving 5 bases between the germline ends. Per the germline V gene, CDR1 is SGHTS and CDR2 is YDEGEE. The CDR3 DNA follows: TGTGCCAGCAGCTTGTTCGCTAATTCACCCCTCCACTTT. Encoded protein: CASSLFANSPLHF.

V and J are TRBV7-2 and TRBJ1-6; a weak D match, TRBD1 (6 bases). V was pared by 3 bases and J by 4 bases, with 13 bases between. The length of the CDR3 is 16 residues. Germline lookup yields CDR1 SGHTA and CDR2 FQGNSA. The CDR3 sequence is CASSLTGTGYNSPLHF. CDR3 coding DNA: TGTGCCAGCAGCTTGACAGGAACGGGATATAATTCACCCCTCCACTTT.

The J gene is TRBJ1-1, the V gene TRBV18; the match to TRBD1 covers 7 bases. Trimming cost V 3 bases and J 4 bases; bases outside gene matches: 11. The CDR3 is 16 amino acids. Per germline, CDR1 KGHSH and CDR2 LQKENI. The DNA for the CDR3 is TGTGCCAGCTCACCGCTGAGACAGGGAGTCGTCACTGAAGCTTTCTTT. Its translation: CASSPLRQGVVTEAFF.

The rearrangement links TRBV2 to TRBJ2-1; D may be TRBD2 (7 bases). V dropped 6 bases and J dropped 10 bases, with 13 bases sitting between them. Looked up from germline, CDR1 is SNHLY and CDR2 is FYNNEI. The CDR3 runs to 12 residues. The CDR3 sequence is CASRIQGGEQFF. CDR3 nucleotides: TGTGCCAGCAGAATACAGGGAGGGGAGCAGTTCTTC.

This chain links TRBV6-1 with TRBJ2-2, with 7 bases aligning to TRBD1. Germline V CDR1 and CDR2: MNHNS, SASEGT. Trimming cost V 3 bases and J 1 base; bases outside gene matches: 5. CDR3 length: 16 residues. CDR3 nucleotide sequence: TGTGCCAGCAGTGACCGGGACAGCGGGAACACCGGGGAGCTGTTTTTT. This sequence encodes CASSDRDSGNTGELFF.

The chain joins TRBV10-1 to TRBJ2-3, with D possibly matching TRBD2 (5 bases). The CDR3 contains 14 residues. Trimming pared 3 bases from V and 4 bases from J, leaving 11 bases between. Germline CDR1 is WNHNN and CDR2 is SYGVQD (reference sequence). The CDR3 DNA reads TGCGCCAGCAGTGATGGGAGTGCGGCAGATACGCAGTATTTT. This gives the protein CASSDGSAADTQYF.

V usage is TRBV5-1 and J usage is TRBJ1-1; D may be TRBD1 (6 bases). Germline lookup yields CDR1 SGHRS and CDR2 YFSETQ. The CDR3 spans 16 residues. Trimming took 6 bases from V and 4 from J, leaving 22 bases between them. The DNA of the CDR3 is TGCGCCAGCACGGTCTCGACAGGAGGGGAGAGCACTGAAGCTTTCTTT. Translated: CASTVSTGGESTEAFF.

The chain recombines TRBV7-9 with TRBJ2-1; a possible D gene is TRBD2 (6 bases). V lost 1 base and J 7 bases, leaving 11 bases between the germline ends. The germline V gene encodes CDR1 SEHNR and CDR2 FQNEAQ (reference sequence). The CDR3 is 14 residues long. This CDR3 reads CASSLGGALNEQFF. The DNA of the CDR3 is TGTGCCAGCAGCTTAGGCGGGGCCCTAAATGAGCAGTTCTTC. Complete variable domain (other parts from reference TRBV7-9 and TRBJ2-1): DTGVSQNPRHKITKRGQNVTFRCDPISEHNRLYWYRQTLGQGPEFLTYFQNEAQLEKSRLLSDRFSAERPKGSFSTLEIQRTEQGDSAMYLCASSLGGALNEQFFGPGTRLTVL.